A selection of T cell receptor beta chains follows, all from one sample in a study of blood T cells in healthy people across ages. TCRdb reprocessed the 5' RACE reads with MiXCR, giving one entry per CDR3 protein. This sample has over a million distinct CDR3 sequences; approximately 40% occur once, and the top ten carry 7.9%. What was sequenced was blood. All receptors derive from a woman aged 18-29 years in good health. Both conserved end residues are part of each CDR3. D genes are given only for firm matches. Expanded clones get a size class; other rows say once, few or many, or leave the size out.

J: TRBJ1-2; size: -; V: TRBV18; D: -; DNA: TGTGCCAGCTCACCCGCCGGGGAGTCCCTCTATGGCTACACCTTC; CDR3: CASSPAGESLYGYTF
J: TRBJ2-5; size: few; V: TRBV3-1; D: -; DNA: TGTGCCAGCAGCCAAGAGGTCGTCAGAGAAGAGACCCAGTACTTC; CDR3: CASSQEVVREETQYF
J: TRBJ2-7; size: -; V: TRBV20-1; D: TRBD1; DNA: TGCAGTGCTCCACCAGGGGGACAGGACTCCTACGAGCAGTACTTC; CDR3: CSAPPGGQDSYEQYF
J: TRBJ2-7; size: -; V: TRBV2; D: TRBD2; DNA: TGTGCCAGCATCGGACTAGCGGGGGGGCCCTCCGACAATGAGCAGTACTTC; CDR3: CASIGLAGGPSDNEQYF
J: TRBJ1-5; size: -; V: TRBV12-3/TRBV12-4; D: -; DNA: TGTGCCAGCAGCGCGGGAGAACAGCATTTT; CDR3: CASSAGEQHF
J: TRBJ1-1; size: -; V: TRBV13; D: TRBD1; DNA: TGTGCCAGCAGCGCACGGACAGGAGCGAGGGGCACTGAAGCTTTCTTT; CDR3: CASSARTGARGTEAFF
J: TRBJ2-1; size: -; V: TRBV29-1; D: -; DNA: TGCAGCGTTGACCGACAGGTGGGGCACAATGAGCGGTACTTC; CDR3: CSVDRQVGHNERYF
J: TRBJ1-1; size: -; V: TRBV29-1; D: -; DNA: TGCAGCCCAACTAGGGAGGTGAACACTGAAGCTTTCTTT; CDR3: CSPTREVNTEAFF
J: TRBJ2-1; size: -; V: TRBV2; D: TRBD2; DNA: TGTGCCAGCAGTCCTCAACTTTCTAGCGGGGGGAAGAATGAGCAGTTCTTC; CDR3: CASSPQLSSGGKNEQFF
J: TRBJ2-1; size: many; V: TRBV14; D: -; DNA: TGTGCCAGCAGCCCCCCCGACGAGCAGTTCTTC; CDR3: CASSPPDEQFF
J: TRBJ2-5; size: -; V: TRBV20-1; D: -; DNA: TGCAGTGGGGCTAAGCAAGAGACCCAGTACTTC; CDR3: CSGAKQETQYF
J: TRBJ2-1; size: -; V: TRBV20-1; D: -; DNA: TGCAGTGCTAGAATCCGCGGGGCCAGCTCCTACAATGAGCAGTTCTTC; CDR3: CSARIRGASSYNEQFF
J: TRBJ2-5; size: -; V: TRBV24-1; D: TRBD2; DNA: TGTGCCACCAGTGATCCTAGCGGGGGGGCCGAGACCCAGTACTTC; CDR3: CATSDPSGGAETQYF
J: TRBJ2-6; size: few; V: TRBV21-1; D: -; DNA: TGTGCCAGCAGCAAAGACATCGAACAGGGATGCCTACGCTCTGGGGCCAACGTCCTGACTTTC; CDR3: CASSKDIEQGCLRSGANVLTF
J: TRBJ2-1; size: -; V: TRBV9; D: TRBD2; DNA: TGTGCCAGCAGCGTAAAAAGCGGGGGAATTAATGAGCAGTTCTTC; CDR3: CASSVKSGGINEQFF
J: TRBJ2-7; size: -; V: TRBV4-1; D: TRBD2; DNA: TGCGCCAGCAGCCAAGTTGCGGGGGGCTACTACAATGAGCAGTACTTC; CDR3: CASSQVAGGYYNEQYF
J: TRBJ2-6; size: -; V: TRBV25-1; D: -; DNA: TGTGCCAGCAGGCAGGCAGGGAAAAGTGGGGCCAACGTCCTGACTTTC; CDR3: CASRQAGKSGANVLTF
J: TRBJ1-2; size: -; V: TRBV2; D: TRBD1; DNA: TGTGCCAGCAATAGGGACAGGGAAGGTGGCTACACCTTC; CDR3: CASNRDREGGYTF
J: TRBJ2-7; size: few; V: TRBV20-1; D: -; DNA: TGCAGTGCTGGTGAAGGGCCTCGCTCCTACGAGCAGTACTTC; CDR3: CSAGEGPRSYEQYF
J: TRBJ1-1; size: -; V: TRBV12-3/TRBV12-4; D: -; DNA: TGTGCCAGCGCAGAGATTACGGGGAACACTGAAGCTTTCTTT; CDR3: CASAEITGNTEAFF
J: TRBJ2-7; size: -; V: TRBV10-2; D: -; DNA: TGCGCCAGCAGTGAGTTCAGTCAGTTCTACGAGCAGTACTTC; CDR3: CASSEFSQFYEQYF
J: TRBJ2-7; size: few; V: TRBV10-3; D: TRBD1; DNA: TGTGCCATCAGTGACCTGACAGGGGCAGTCTACGAGCAGTACTTC; CDR3: CAISDLTGAVYEQYF
J: TRBJ1-6; size: few; V: TRBV3-1; D: -; DNA: TGTGCCAGCAGCCCGAATACCGACAGGTTGGGTTCACCCCTCCACTTT; CDR3: CASSPNTDRLGSPLHF
J: TRBJ2-1; size: -; V: TRBV2; D: -; DNA: TGTGCCAGCAGTGAAGCGCTGAGCGGATGGGACAATGAGCAGTTCTTC; CDR3: CASSEALSGWDNEQFF
J: TRBJ1-5; size: once; V: TRBV7-2; D: -; DNA: TGTGCCAGCAGGCCGCCGGGACGGGGGCCCCAGCATTTT; CDR3: CASRPPGRGPQHF
J: TRBJ1-4; size: -; V: TRBV4-1; D: TRBD1; DNA: TGCGCCAGCAGGGACAGGGGAGATGAAAAACTGTTTTTT; CDR3: CASRDRGDEKLFF
J: TRBJ2-7; size: few; V: TRBV6-1; D: TRBD2; DNA: TGTGCCAGCAGTGACTGGACTAGCGGGCGGAACGAGCAGTACTTC; CDR3: CASSDWTSGRNEQYF
J: TRBJ2-3; size: few; V: TRBV11-2; D: -; DNA: TGTGCCAGCAGCTTAGATAGGGCTTTAAGCACAGATACGCAGTATTTT; CDR3: CASSLDRALSTDTQYF
J: TRBJ1-4; size: -; V: TRBV20-1; D: TRBD1; DNA: TGCAGTGCTAGGGGGGGACAGACGAATGAAAAACTGTTTTTT; CDR3: CSARGGQTNEKLFF
J: TRBJ1-5; size: few; V: TRBV6-5; D: -; DNA: TGTGCCAGCAGTTACTTGGGGCGGAATCAGCCCCAGCATTTT; CDR3: CASSYLGRNQPQHF
J: TRBJ2-6; size: few; V: TRBV9; D: TRBD2; DNA: TGTGCCAGCAGCGAGGGACTAGCGGGGGGCTGGTCTGGGGCCAACGTCCTGACTTTC; CDR3: CASSEGLAGGWSGANVLTF
J: TRBJ2-7; size: many; V: TRBV2; D: TRBD1; DNA: TGTGCCACCGGGACAGTCCCCTACGAGCAGTACTTC; CDR3: CATGTVPYEQYF
J: TRBJ2-7; size: few; V: TRBV7-2; D: TRBD2; DNA: TGTGCCAGCAGCTCACGGGGGGGCCCCTCCTACGAGCAGTACTTC; CDR3: CASSSRGGPSYEQYF
J: TRBJ2-7; size: -; V: TRBV2; D: -; DNA: TGTGCCAGCAGGGACCCAGGGGCCGAGCAGTACTTC; CDR3: CASRDPGAEQYF
J: TRBJ1-5; size: few; V: TRBV20-1; D: -; DNA: TGCAGTGCTAGAGAGTGGTGGGGCGAGGAGCAGCCCCAGCATTTT; CDR3: CSAREWWGEEQPQHF
J: TRBJ1-5; size: few; V: TRBV6-5; D: TRBD1; DNA: TGTGCCAGCAGTTACATTGGCAGGGGGGATCAGCCCCAGCATTTT; CDR3: CASSYIGRGDQPQHF
J: TRBJ2-7; size: -; V: TRBV5-5; D: -; DNA: TGTGCCAGCAGCTTGGTAGGCAGGTCCTCCTACGAGCAGTACTTC; CDR3: CASSLVGRSSYEQYF
J: TRBJ2-7; size: -; V: TRBV6-6; D: TRBD2; DNA: TGTGCCAACCTTGGGGCTAGCGGGAGAAAAAGCGAGCAGTACTTC; CDR3: CANLGASGRKSEQYF
J: TRBJ2-1; size: few; V: TRBV28; D: TRBD2; DNA: TGTGCCAGCAGTTTAGACGAGCGGGGAAGATCCTACAATGAGCAGTTCTTC; CDR3: CASSLDERGRSYNEQFF
J: TRBJ2-2; size: -; V: TRBV28; D: -; DNA: TGTGCCAGCAGATCACCGGGACACAACACCGGGGAGCTGTTTTTT; CDR3: CASRSPGHNTGELFF
J: TRBJ2-3; size: few; V: TRBV12-3/TRBV12-4; D: -; DNA: TGTGCCAGCAGTTTAGCGGGTGTAACCGACTCCACAGATACGCAGTATTTT; CDR3: CASSLAGVTDSTDTQYF
J: TRBJ2-5; size: few; V: TRBV7-9; D: TRBD1; DNA: TGTGCCAGCAGCCCTCAGGGGGACCTCCAAGAGACCCAGTACTTC; CDR3: CASSPQGDLQETQYF
J: TRBJ1-1; size: -; V: TRBV6-1; D: -; DNA: TGTGCCAGCAGCGTCGGGCCTGAAGCTTTCTTT; CDR3: CASSVGPEAFF
J: TRBJ1-1; size: -; V: TRBV2; D: TRBD1; DNA: TGTGCCAGCAGTGAAAGGGAAACAGGGGGGAACACTGAAGCTTTCTTT; CDR3: CASSERETGGNTEAFF
J: TRBJ2-5; size: -; V: TRBV12-3/TRBV12-4; D: TRBD1; DNA: TGTGCCAGCAGCATGGGGACAGGGGTGACCCAGTACTTC; CDR3: CASSMGTGVTQYF
J: TRBJ1-5; size: -; V: TRBV20-1; D: -; DNA: TGCAGTGCTAGAGAAGTAGGGGGCAATCAGCCCCAGCATTTT; CDR3: CSAREVGGNQPQHF
J: TRBJ1-2; size: -; V: TRBV5-5; D: TRBD1; DNA: TGTGCCAGCAGCTCCTCCCGAGACAGGGGATGGGGCTACACCTTC; CDR3: CASSSSRDRGWGYTF
J: TRBJ1-3; size: -; V: TRBV28; D: TRBD1; DNA: TGTGCCAGCAAGCAGGGGGTGGGAAACACCATATATTTT; CDR3: CASKQGVGNTIYF
J: TRBJ2-5; size: -; V: TRBV7-8; D: TRBD2; DNA: TGTGCCAGCAGCTTCGGGGCAGCGGGAGACGGGGAGACCCAGTACTTC; CDR3: CASSFGAAGDGETQYF